This T cell receptor (beta chain) was captured in a study of control samples from healthy donors and cancer patients. The assay was immunoSEQ multiplex PCR, and TCRdb's table has in-frame clones only and misses some. The table records tens of thousands of clones, approximately 94% of them present only once. The CDR3 extends over 15 amino acids. CDR1 and CDR2 (germline): SGHRS, YFSETQ. V dropped 2 bases and J dropped 5; count of bases not matched to a gene: 4. The V and J genes are TRBV5-1 and TRBJ2-1; 10 bases align to TRBD1. Specimen: blood. The TCR originated in a man aged 25 to 45 in good health. The CDR3 nucleotides are TGCGCCAGCAGCTTCGGACAGGGGGGACACAATGAGCAGTTCTTC. It codes for CASSFGQGGHNEQFF.